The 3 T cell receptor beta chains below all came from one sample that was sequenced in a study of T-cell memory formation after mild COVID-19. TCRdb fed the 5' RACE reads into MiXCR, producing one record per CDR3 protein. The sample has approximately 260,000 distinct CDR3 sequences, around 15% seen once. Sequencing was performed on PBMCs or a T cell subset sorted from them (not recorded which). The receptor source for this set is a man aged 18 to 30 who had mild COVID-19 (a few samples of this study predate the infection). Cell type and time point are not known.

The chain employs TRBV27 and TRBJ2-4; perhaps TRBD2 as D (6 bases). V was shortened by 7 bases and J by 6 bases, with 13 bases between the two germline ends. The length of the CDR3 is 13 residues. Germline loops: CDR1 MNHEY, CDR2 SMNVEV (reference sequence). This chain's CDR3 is CASTTSIGNIQYF. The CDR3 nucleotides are TGTGCCAGCACCACTAGCATTGGAAACATTCAGTACTTC.

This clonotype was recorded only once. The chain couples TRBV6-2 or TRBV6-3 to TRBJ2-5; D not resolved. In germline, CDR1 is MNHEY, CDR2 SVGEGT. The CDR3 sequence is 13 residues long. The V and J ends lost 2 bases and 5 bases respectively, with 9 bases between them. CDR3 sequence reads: CASSYVMGETQYF. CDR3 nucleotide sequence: TGTGCCAGCAGTTACGTGATGGGGGAGACCCAGTACTTC.

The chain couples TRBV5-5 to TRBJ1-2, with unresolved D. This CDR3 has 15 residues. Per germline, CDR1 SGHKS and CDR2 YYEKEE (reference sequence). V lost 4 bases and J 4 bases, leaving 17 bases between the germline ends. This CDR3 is CASSPTRPGSYGYTF. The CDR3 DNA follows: TGTGCCAGCAGCCCCACCAGGCCAGGCTCCTATGGCTACACCTTC.